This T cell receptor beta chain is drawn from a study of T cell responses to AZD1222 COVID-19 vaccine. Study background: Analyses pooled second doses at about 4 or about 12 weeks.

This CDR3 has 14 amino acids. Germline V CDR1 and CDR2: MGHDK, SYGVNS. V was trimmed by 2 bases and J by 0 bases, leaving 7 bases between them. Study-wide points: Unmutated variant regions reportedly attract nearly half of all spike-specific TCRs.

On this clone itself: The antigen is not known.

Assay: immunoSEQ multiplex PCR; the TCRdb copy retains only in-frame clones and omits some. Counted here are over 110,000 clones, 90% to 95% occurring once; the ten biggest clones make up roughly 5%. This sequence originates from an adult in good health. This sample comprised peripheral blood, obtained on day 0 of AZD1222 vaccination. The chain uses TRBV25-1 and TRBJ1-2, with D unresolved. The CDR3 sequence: CASSEPPPNYGYTF. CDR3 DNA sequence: TGTGCCAGCAGTGAACCCCCCCCTAACTATGGCTACACCTTC.